A selection of T cell receptor beta chains follows, all from one sample in a study of cytomegalovirus exposure and HLA in healthy donors. The protocol was immunoSEQ multiplex PCR, while the TCRdb copy is restricted to in-frame clones and leaves out a portion. This sample has about 130,000 clones, with about 82% found just once. Sequencing used PBMCs. The receptors were gathered from a man aged 25 to 40 in good health. Each CDR3 is given with its conserved first and last residue. Fields, in order: CDR3 DNA, CDR3 protein, J gene, D gene, clone size, V gene, CDR3 length. The D gene is left open where the match is weak. Size is stated for part of the rows, as once, few or many counts, or as a class when the clone is expanded.

CDR3nt: TGCGCCAGCAGCCAAGAACCAGCGGGAGGGGGCGAGACCCAGTACTTC; CDR3aa: CASSQEPAGGGETQYF; j_gene: TRBJ2-5; d_gene: TRBD2; abundance: -; v_gene: TRBV4-3; len: 16
CDR3nt: TGTGCCAGCAGCTTGGAAAGACTAGCGGGACGGGGGGTTGTCGAGCAGTTCTTC; CDR3aa: CASSLERLAGRGVVEQFF; j_gene: TRBJ2-1; d_gene: TRBD2; abundance: -; v_gene: TRBV7-2; len: 18
CDR3nt: TGTGCCACCACCCTTGGCGGGACTGGGGAGCTGTTTTTT; CDR3aa: CATTLGGTGELFF; j_gene: TRBJ2-2; d_gene: -; abundance: -; v_gene: TRBV15; len: 13
CDR3nt: TGTGCCAGCAGCGCCCGGACAGGGGTCTCCTACGAGCAGTACTTC; CDR3aa: CASSARTGVSYEQYF; j_gene: TRBJ2-7; d_gene: TRBD1; abundance: -; v_gene: TRBV7-9; len: 15
CDR3nt: TGTGCCAGCAGCACAGCGGGGACTAGGAGACAAGATACGCAGTATTTT; CDR3aa: CASSTAGTRRQDTQYF; j_gene: TRBJ2-3; d_gene: TRBD2; abundance: -; v_gene: TRBV7-9; len: 16
CDR3nt: TGCGCCAGCAGCTTGGGTGGAATGGCGGGAGGGTCAGATACGCAGTATTTT; CDR3aa: CASSLGGMAGGSDTQYF; j_gene: TRBJ2-3; d_gene: TRBD2; abundance: -; v_gene: TRBV5-1; len: 17
CDR3nt: TGTGCCAGCACCCAGACTCGAAACTCCTACAATGAGCAGTTCTTC; CDR3aa: CASTQTRNSYNEQFF; j_gene: TRBJ2-1; d_gene: -; abundance: -; v_gene: TRBV11-3; len: 15
CDR3nt: TGCGCCAGCAGCTTAGGCGGGCCGTACAATGAGCAGTTCTTC; CDR3aa: CASSLGGPYNEQFF; j_gene: TRBJ2-1; d_gene: -; abundance: once; v_gene: TRBV5-1; len: 14
CDR3nt: TGTTCCAGCAGCTTAACGATCGGGACTAGCGGGGTAGAGACCCAGTACTTC; CDR3aa: CSSSLTIGTSGVETQYF; j_gene: TRBJ2-5; d_gene: TRBD2; abundance: -; v_gene: TRBV7-9; len: 17
CDR3nt: TGTGCCAGCACCTCGACAGTTAGCTCCTACGAGCAGTACTTC; CDR3aa: CASTSTVSSYEQYF; j_gene: TRBJ2-7; d_gene: -; abundance: -; v_gene: TRBV27; len: 14